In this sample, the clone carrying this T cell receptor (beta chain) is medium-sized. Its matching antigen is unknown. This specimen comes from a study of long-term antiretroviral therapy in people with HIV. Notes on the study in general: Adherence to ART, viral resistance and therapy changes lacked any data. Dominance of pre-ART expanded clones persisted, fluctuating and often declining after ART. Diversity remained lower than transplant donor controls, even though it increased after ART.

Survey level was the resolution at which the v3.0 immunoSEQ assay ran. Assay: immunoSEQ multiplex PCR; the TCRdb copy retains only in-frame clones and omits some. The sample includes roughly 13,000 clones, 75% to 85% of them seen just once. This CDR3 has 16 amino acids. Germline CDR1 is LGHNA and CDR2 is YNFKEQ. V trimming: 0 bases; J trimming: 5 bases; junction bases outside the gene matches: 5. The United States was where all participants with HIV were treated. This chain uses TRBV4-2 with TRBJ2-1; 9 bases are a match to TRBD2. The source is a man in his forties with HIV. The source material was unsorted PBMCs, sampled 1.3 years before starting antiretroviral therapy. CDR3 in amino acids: CASSQEERGVDNEQFF. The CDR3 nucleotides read TGTGCCAGCAGCCAAGAGGAGCGGGGGGTAGACAATGAGCAGTTCTTC.